This T cell receptor (beta chain) was found in a study of T cell changes during pregnancy in multiple sclerosis (dated by TCRdb to between 2018 and 2021). For the study in its entirety: The study examined how the T cell repertoire changed over the course of pregnancy in women with multiple sclerosis.

For this clone: This receptor's antigen is unknown. At one end the junction does not follow the germline gene, possibly because of a read error. Other nucleotide sequences from this sample produce the same CDR3.

Library creation used the immunoSEQ multiplex PCR assay. TCRdb re-hosts the immuneACCESS table, in-frame sequences only. Its copies lack some clones; in the studies checked, an unresolved V gene accounts for under half of them, and the cause for the rest is not known. Here the sample has about 51,000 clones; roughly 94% occur a single time. The top ten constitute around 0.6% of the sample. This specimen consisted of CD4+ T cells from peripheral blood mononuclear cells, obtained in the second trimester of pregnancy. The receptor was derived from a female donor with multiple sclerosis, enrolled in a pregnancy study.

The DNA reads TGCGCCAGCAGTGAAATGGGAGTCTACGAGCAGTACTTC. This gives the protein CASSEMGVYEQYF. The chain was built from TRBV6-1 and TRBJ2-7; a tentative D match to TRBD2 spans 5 bases. The CDR3 runs 13 amino acids, cysteine and phenylalanine included. The CDR3 DNA has 39 bases and is translated from base 1. Looking up the germline V gene yields CDR1 MNHNS and CDR2 SASEGT.